These 4 T cell receptor beta chains were all obtained from the same sample, sequenced in a study of graft-versus-host responses after intestinal transplantation. Method: immunoSEQ multiplex PCR; TCRdb's copy keeps in-frame clones and lacks some. The sample holds 50,000 to 75,000 clones, around 90% seen once. Graft tissue processing released intraepithelial and lamina propria lymphocytes. The source was ileum tissue, collected less than 400 days after transplant. The receptors were gathered from a human patient who received an intestinal transplant, so some T cells may come from the graft donor.

The CDR3 DNA follows: TGTGCCAGCAGTTACTCGCGGACAGGGGACACCGGGGAGCTGTTTTTT. Protein sequence: CASSYSRTGDTGELFF. J is TRBJ2-2 and V is TRBV6-5, with 9 nucleotides matching TRBD1. With V trimmed by 0 bases and J by 3 bases, 2 bases remained unmatched. Germline loops: CDR1 MNHEY, CDR2 SVGAGI. CDR3 length equals 16 residues.

The chain employs TRBV9 and TRBJ1-3; D gene unclear. V was shortened by 3 bases and J by 3 bases, with 13 bases between the two germline ends. The CDR3 extends over 15 amino acids. Germline-derived CDR1 and CDR2 are SGDLS and YYNGEE. The CDR3 DNA follows: TGTGCCAGCAGCGCCTTGATGGGAAGTGGAAACACCATATATTTT. Amino acids: CASSALMGSGNTIYF.

CDR3 in amino acids: CSVAGLAGWNTGELFF. The CDR3 region has the DNA TGCAGCGTCGCGGGACTAGCGGGATGGAACACCGGGGAGCTGTTTTTT. The V gene is TRBV29-1, the J gene TRBJ2-2; TRBD2 agrees at 13 bases. Germline-derived CDR1 and CDR2 are SQVTM and ANQGSEA. The trim removed 6 bases at V and 1 base at J, leaving 5 bases unmatched. The CDR3 sequence is 16 residues long.

The chain links TRBV28 to TRBJ1-5; tentative D call: TRBD1 (5 bases). The CDR3 runs 18 residues. Germline assignment: CDR1 MDHEN and CDR2 SYDVKM. Deletions cut 5 bases from V and 0 bases from J, with 20 bases between. The CDR3 here is CASSTGEGRGFSNQPQHF. The CDR3 DNA reads as TGTGCCAGCAGTACCGGCGAGGGGCGCGGATTTAGCAATCAGCCCCAGCATTTT.